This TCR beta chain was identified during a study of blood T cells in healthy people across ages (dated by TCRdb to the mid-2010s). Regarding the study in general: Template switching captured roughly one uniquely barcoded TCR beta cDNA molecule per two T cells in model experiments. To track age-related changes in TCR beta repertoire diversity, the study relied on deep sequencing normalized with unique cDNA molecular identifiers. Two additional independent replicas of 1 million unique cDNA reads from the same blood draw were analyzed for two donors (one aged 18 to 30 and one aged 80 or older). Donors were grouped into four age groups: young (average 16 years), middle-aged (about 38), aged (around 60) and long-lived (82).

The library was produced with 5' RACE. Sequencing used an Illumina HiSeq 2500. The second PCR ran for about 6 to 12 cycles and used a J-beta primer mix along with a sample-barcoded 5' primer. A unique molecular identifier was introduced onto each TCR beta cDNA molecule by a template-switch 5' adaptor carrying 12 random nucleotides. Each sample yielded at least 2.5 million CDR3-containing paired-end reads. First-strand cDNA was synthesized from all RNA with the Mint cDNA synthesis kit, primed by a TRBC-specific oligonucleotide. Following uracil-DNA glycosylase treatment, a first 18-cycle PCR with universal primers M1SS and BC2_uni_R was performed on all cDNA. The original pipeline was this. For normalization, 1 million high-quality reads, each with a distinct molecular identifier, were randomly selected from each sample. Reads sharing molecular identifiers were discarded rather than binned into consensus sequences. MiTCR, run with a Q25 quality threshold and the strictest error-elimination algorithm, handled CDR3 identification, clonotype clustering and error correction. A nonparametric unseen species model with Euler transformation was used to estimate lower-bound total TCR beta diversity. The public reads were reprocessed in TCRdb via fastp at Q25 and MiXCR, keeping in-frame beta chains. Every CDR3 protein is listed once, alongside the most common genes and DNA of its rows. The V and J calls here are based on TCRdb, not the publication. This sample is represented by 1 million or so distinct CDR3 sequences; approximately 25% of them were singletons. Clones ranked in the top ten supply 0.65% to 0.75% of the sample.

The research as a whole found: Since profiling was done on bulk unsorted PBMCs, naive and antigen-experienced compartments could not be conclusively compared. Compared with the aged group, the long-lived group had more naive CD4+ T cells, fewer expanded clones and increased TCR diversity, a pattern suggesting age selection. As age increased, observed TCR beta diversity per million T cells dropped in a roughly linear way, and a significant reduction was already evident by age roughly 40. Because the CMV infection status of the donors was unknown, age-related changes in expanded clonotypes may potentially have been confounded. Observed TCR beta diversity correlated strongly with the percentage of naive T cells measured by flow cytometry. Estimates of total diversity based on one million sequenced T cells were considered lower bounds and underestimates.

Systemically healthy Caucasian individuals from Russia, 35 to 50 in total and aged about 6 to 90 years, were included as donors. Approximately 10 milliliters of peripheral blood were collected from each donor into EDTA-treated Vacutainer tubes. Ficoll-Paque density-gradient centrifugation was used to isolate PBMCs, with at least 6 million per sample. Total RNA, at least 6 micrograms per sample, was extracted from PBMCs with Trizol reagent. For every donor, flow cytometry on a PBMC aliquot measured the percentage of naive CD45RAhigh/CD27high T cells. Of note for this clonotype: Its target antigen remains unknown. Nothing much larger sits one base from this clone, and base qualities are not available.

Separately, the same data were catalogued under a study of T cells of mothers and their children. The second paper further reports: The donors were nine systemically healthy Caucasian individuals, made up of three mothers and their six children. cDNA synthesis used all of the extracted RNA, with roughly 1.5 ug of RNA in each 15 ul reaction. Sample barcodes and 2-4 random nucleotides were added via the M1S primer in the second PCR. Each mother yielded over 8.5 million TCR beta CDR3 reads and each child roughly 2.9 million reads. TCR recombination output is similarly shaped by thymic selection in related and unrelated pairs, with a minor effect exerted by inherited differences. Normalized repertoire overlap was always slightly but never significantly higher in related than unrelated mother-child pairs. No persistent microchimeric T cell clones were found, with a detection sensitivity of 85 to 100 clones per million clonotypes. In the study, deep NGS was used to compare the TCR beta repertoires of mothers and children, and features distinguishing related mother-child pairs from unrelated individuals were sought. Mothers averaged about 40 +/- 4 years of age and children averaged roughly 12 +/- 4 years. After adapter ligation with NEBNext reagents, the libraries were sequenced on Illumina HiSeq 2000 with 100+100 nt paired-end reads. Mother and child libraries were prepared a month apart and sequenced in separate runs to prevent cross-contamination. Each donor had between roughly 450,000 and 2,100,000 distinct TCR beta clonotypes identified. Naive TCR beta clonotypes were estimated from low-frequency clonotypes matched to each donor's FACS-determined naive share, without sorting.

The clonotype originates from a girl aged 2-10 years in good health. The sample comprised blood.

The encoded CDR3 is CATNRDRTYEQYF. The nucleotide sequence reads TGTGCCACCAATAGGGACAGAACCTACGAGCAGTACTTC. Recombination linked TRBV6-5 to TRBJ2-7; 7 central bases correspond to TRBD1. CDR1 is given as MNHEY and CDR2 as SVGAGI, both from the germline V gene. V is trimmed back by 10 bases and J by 2 bases, and the junction contains 8 bases that no gene match accounts for. From its cysteine to its phenylalanine, the CDR3 spans 13 amino acids. The read is trimmed to its CDR3 DNA, 39 bases read in frame from base 1.